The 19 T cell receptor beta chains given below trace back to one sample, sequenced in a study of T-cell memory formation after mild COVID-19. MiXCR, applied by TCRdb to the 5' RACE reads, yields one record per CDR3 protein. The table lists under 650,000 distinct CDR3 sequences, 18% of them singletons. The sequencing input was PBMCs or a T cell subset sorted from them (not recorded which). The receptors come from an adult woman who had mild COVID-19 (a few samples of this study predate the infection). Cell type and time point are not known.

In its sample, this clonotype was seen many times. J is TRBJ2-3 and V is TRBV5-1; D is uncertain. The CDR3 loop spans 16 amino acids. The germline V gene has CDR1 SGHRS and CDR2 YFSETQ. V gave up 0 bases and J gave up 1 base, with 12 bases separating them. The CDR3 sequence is CASSLGSATRTDTQYF. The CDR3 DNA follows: TGCGCCAGCAGCTTGGGGTCGGCCACCCGCACAGATACGCAGTATTTT.

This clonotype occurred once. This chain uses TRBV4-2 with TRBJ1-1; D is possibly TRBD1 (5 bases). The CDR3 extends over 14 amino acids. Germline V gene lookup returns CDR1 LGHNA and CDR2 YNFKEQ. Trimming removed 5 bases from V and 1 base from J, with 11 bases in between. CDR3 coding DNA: TGTGCCAGCAGCGGGACGGGCAAGAACACTGAAGCTTTCTTT. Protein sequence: CASSGTGKNTEAFF.

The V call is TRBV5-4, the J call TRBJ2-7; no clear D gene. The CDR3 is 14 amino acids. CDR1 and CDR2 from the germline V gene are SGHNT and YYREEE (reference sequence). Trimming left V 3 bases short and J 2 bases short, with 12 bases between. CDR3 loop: CASSYGGRTYEQYF. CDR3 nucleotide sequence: TGTGCCAGCAGCTACGGTGGCCGAACCTACGAGCAGTACTTC.

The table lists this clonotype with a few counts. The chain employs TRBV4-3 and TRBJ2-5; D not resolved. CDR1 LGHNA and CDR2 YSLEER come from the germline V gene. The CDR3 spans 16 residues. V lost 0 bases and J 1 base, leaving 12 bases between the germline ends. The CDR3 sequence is CASSQDGLETQETQYF. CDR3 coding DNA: TGCGCCAGCAGCCAAGATGGGCTAGAAACCCAAGAGACCCAGTACTTC.

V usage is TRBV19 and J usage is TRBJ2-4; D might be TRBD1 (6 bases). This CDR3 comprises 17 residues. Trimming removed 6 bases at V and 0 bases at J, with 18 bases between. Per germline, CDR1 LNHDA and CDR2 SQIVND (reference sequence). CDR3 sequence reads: CASRPLSGHLAKNIQYF. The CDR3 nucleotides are TGTGCCAGTAGGCCTCTATCGGGACACCTAGCCAAAAACATTCAGTACTTC.

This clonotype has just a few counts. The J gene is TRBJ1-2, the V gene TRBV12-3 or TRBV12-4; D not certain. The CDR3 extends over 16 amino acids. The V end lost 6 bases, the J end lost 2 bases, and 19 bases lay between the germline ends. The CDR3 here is CASSLLVLTPNYGYTF. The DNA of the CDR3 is TGTGCCAGCAGCCTACTCGTCCTCACCCCCAACTATGGCTACACCTTC.

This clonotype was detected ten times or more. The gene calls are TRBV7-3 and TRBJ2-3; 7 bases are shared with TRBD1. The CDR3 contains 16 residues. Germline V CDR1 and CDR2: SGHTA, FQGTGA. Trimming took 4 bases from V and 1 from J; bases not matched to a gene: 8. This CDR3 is CASSSRTGLRTDTQYF. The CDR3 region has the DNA TGTGCCAGCAGCTCTCGGACAGGTTTACGCACAGATACGCAGTATTTT.

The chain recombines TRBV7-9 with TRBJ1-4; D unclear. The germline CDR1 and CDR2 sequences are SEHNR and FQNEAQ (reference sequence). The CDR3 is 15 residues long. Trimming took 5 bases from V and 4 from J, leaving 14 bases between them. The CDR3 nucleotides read TGTGCCAGCAGCCCGCGGGGTGACCTTAATGAAAAACTGTTTTTT. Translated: CASSPRGDLNEKLFF.

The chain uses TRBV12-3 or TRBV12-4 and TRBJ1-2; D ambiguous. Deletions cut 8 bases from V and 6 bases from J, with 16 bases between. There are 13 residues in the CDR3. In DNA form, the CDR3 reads TGTGCCAGCCTATCTGCATCCGGGAATGGCTACACCTTC. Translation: CASLSASGNGYTF.

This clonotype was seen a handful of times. The CDR3: CARGEQGPVRTEQFF. DNA of the CDR3: TGTGCCAGGGGGGAACAGGGCCCGGTGAGGACTGAGCAGTTCTTC. This chain connects TRBV21-1 to TRBJ2-1; TRBD2 is taken as the D call from the table, unchecked against the DNA. TRBV21-1 is a known pseudogene. The CDR3 is 15 residues long.

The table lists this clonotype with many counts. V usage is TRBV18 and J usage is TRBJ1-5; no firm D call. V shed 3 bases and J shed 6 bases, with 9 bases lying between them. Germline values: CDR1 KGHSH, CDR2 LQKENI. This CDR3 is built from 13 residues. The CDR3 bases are TGTGCCAGCTCACCTGGGTTTCTTCAGCCCCAGCATTTT. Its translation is CASSPGFLQPQHF. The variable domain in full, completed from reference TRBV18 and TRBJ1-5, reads NAGVMQNPRHLVRRRGQEARLRCSPMKGHSHVYWYRQLPEEGLKFMVYLQKENIIDESGMPKERFSAEFPKEGPSILRIQQVVRGDSAAYFCASSPGFLQPQHFGDGTRLSIL.

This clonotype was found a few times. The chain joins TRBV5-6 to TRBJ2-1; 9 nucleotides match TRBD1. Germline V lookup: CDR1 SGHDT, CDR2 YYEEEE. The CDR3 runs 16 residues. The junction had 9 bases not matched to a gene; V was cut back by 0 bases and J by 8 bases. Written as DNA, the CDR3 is TGTGCCAGCAGCTTGGGGGCCCTACAGGGGGCGGATGAGCAGTTCTTC. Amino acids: CASSLGALQGADEQFF.

This chain's CDR3 is CASNTGVQPQHF. The CDR3 DNA follows: TGTGCCAGCAACACAGGGGTTCAGCCCCAGCATTTT. The rearrangement joins TRBV12-3 or TRBV12-4 to TRBJ1-5; 7 positions match TRBD1. The CDR3 spans 12 residues. V trimming: 7 bases; J trimming: 6 bases; junction bases outside the gene matches: 3.

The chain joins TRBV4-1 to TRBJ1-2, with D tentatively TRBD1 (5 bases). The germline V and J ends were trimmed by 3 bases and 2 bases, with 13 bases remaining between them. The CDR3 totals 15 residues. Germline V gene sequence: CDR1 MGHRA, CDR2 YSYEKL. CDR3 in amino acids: CASSHISTANYGYTF. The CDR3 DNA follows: TGCGCCAGCAGCCACATATCGACAGCCAACTATGGCTACACCTTC.

The CDR3 protein is CASSLVPTQGNEQFF. DNA for the CDR3: TGTGCCAGCAGCTTGGTGCCTACCCAGGGGAATGAGCAGTTCTTC. The chain links TRBV5-5 to TRBJ2-1, with TRBD1 as a possible D gene (6 bases). CDR3 size: 15 residues. With 0 bases removed from V and 7 bases from J, the gap between germline ends came to 14 bases. The germline gives CDR1 SGHKS, CDR2 YYEKEE (reference sequence).

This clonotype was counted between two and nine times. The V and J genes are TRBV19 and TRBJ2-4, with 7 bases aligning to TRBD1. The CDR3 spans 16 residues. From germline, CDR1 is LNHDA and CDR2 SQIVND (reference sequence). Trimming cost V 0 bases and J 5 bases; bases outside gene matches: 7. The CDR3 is CASSIEPGQIENIQYF. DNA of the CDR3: TGTGCCAGTAGTATAGAACCGGGACAGATAGAAAACATTCAGTACTTC.

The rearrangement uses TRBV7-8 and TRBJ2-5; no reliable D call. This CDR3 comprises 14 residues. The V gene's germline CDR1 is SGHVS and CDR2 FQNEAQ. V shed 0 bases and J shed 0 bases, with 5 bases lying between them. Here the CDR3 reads CASSLAWHQETQYF. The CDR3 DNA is TGTGCCAGCAGCTTAGCTTGGCACCAAGAGACCCAGTACTTC.

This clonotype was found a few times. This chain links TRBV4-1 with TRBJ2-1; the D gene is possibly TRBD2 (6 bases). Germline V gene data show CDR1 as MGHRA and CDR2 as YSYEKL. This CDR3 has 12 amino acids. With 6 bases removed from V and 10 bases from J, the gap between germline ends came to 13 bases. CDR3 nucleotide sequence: TGCGCCAGCAGTTCGGCGGGGACCGAGCAGTTCTTC. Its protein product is CASSSAGTEQFF.

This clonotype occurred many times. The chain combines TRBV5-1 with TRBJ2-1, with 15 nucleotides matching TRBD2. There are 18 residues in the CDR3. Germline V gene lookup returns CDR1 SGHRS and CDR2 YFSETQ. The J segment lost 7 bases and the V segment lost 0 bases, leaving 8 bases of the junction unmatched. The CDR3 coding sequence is TGCGCCAGCAGCTTGGCGTACCGGACTAGCGGGGGGGAGAATGAGCAGTTCTTC. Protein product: CASSLAYRTSGGENEQFF.